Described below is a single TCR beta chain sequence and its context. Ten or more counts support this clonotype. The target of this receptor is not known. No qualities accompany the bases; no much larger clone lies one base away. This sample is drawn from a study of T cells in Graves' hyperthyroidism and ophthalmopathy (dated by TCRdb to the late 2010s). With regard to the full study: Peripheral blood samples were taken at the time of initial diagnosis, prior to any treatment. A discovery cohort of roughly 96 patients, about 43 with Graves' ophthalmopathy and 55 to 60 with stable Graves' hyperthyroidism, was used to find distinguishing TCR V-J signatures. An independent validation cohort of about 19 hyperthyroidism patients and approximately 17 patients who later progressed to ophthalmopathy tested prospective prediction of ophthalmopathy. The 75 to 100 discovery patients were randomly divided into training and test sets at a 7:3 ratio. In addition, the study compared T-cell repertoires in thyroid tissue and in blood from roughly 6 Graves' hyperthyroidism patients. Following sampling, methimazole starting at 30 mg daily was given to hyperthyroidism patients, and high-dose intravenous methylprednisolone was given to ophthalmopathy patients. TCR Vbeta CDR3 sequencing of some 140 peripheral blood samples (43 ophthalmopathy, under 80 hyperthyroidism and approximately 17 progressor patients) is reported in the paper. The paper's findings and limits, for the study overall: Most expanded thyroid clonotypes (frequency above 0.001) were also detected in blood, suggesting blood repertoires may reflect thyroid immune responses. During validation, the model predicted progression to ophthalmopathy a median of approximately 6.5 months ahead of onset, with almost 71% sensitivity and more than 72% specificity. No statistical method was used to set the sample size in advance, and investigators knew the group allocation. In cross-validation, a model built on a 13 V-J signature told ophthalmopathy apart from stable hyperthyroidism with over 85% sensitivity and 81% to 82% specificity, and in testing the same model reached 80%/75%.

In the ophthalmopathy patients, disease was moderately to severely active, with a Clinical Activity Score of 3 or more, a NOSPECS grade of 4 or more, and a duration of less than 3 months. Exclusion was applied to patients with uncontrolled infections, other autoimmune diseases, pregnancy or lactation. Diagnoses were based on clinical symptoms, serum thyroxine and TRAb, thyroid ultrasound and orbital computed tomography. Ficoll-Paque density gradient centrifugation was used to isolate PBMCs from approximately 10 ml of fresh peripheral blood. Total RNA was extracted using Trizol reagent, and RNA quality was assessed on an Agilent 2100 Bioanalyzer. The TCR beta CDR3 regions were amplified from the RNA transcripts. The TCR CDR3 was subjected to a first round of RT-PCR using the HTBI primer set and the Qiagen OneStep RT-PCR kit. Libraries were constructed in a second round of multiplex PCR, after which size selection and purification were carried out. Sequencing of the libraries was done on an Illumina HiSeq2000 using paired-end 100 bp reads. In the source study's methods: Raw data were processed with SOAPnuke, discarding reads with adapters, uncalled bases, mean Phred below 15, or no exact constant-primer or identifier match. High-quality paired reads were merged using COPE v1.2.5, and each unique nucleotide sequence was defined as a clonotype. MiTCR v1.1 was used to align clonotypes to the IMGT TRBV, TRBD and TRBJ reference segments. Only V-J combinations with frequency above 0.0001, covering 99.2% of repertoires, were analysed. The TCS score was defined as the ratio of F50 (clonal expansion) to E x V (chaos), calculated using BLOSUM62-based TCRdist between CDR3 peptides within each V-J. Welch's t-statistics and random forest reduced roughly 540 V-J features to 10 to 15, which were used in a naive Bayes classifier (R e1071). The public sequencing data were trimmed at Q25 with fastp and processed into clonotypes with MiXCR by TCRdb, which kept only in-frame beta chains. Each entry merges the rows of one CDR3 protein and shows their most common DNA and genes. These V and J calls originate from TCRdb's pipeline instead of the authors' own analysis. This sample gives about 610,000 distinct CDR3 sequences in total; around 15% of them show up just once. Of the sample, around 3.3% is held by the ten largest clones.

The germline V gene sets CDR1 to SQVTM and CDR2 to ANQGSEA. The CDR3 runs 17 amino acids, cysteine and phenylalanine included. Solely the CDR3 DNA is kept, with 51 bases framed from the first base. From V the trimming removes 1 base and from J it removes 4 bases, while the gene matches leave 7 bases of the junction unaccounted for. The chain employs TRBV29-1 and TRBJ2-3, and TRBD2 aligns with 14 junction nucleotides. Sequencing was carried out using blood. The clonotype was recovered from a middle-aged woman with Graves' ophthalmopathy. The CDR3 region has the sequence CSVEGTRLAGGSDTQYF. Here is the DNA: TGCAGCGTTGAAGGGACGAGACTAGCGGGAGGGTCAGATACGCAGTATTTT.